The following is a T cell receptor (beta chain) sequence with its context. The antigen remains undetermined. The entry originates in a study of radiotherapy plus CTLA-4 blockade in lung cancer. The table came from immunoSEQ multiplex PCR; TCRdb's copy has only in-frame clones and leaves some out. The table includes around 30,000 clones, about 69% detected once. From germline, CDR1 is SGHRS and CDR2 YFSETQ. The CDR3 runs 17 residues. With 4 bases clipped from V and 8 bases from J, the junction kept 17 bases outside the gene matches. Study-level points and caveats: Once radiotherapy plus ipilimumab had been given, TCR clones derived from tumor expanded in blood. Reportedly, early blood T cell clone dynamics best predicted response, with interferon-beta.

The source was peripheral blood, collected from a patient treated with radiotherapy plus ipilimumab. The receptor was derived from a human donor with non-small cell lung cancer that progressed on radiotherapy plus ipilimumab. This rearrangement joins TRBV5-1 to TRBJ1-2; TRBD1 agrees at 10 bases. The CDR3 spells CASSGDRGEVARGGYTF. DNA of the CDR3: TGCGCCAGCAGCGGGGACAGGGGAGAAGTGGCGAGAGGCGGCTACACCTTC.